A single sample is the source of the 20 T cell receptor beta chains below, sequenced in a study of identical twins. TCRdb fed the 5' RACE reads into MiXCR, producing one record per CDR3 protein. Found here are about 530,000 distinct CDR3 sequences, approximately 20% of them singletons; the top ten hold more than 0.4%. The data also belong to a second study, concerning yellow fever vaccine responses in identical twins.

The specimen was CD4+ T cells sorted from blood. The receptors come from a young woman in good health.

V and J are TRBV5-1 and TRBJ2-7; 10 positions match TRBD2. Germline V gives CDR1 SGHRS, CDR2 YFSETQ. Trimming took 0 bases from V and 3 from J; bases not matched to a gene: 3. This CDR3 contains 15 residues. CDR3 amino acids: CASSLESSGSYEQYF. The DNA of the CDR3 is TGCGCCAGCAGCTTGGAATCTAGCGGGAGCTACGAGCAGTACTTC.

This clonotype appeared a few times. V usage is TRBV18 and J usage is TRBJ2-7, with D perhaps matching TRBD1 (5 bases). Per the germline V gene, CDR1 is KGHSH and CDR2 is LQKENI. Trimming shortened V by 1 base and J by 4 bases, and 11 bases separated the two germline ends. The CDR3 is 14 residues long. CDR3 in amino acids: CASSPLGRPYEQYV. The CDR3 DNA reads as TGTGCCAGCTCACCACTGGGGCGGCCTTACGAGCAGTACGTC.

This clonotype appeared a few times. V gene TRBV10-3 combines with J gene TRBJ2-7, with TRBD1 as a possible D gene (5 bases). This CDR3 is 13 amino acids long. Trimming took 5 bases from V and 0 from J, leaving 8 bases between them. The V gene's germline CDR1 is ENHRY and CDR2 SYGVKD. This CDR3 reads CAISRDSSYEQYF. The CDR3 DNA reads TGTGCCATCAGTCGCGACAGCTCCTACGAGCAGTACTTC.

This chain joins TRBV29-1 and TRBJ1-1; the D gene is possibly TRBD1 (6 bases). Germline-derived CDR1 and CDR2 are SQVTM and ANQGSEA. V shed 5 bases and J shed 3 bases, with 10 bases lying between them. The CDR3 has 12 amino acids. The CDR3 loop is CSVRQDHTEAFF. The DNA for the CDR3 is TGCAGCGTTCGACAGGATCACACTGAAGCTTTCTTT.

CDR3 amino acids: CASSLVWQTNTEAFF. The CDR3 DNA is TGTGCCAGCAGCTTAGTTTGGCAAACAAACACTGAAGCTTTCTTT. The chain links TRBV7-2 to TRBJ1-1; D is unresolved. Germline CDR1 is SGHTA and CDR2 is FQGNSA. This CDR3 spans 15 amino acids. Trimming stripped 1 base from V and 2 bases from J, with 11 bases between.

This clonotype was picked up a small number of times. The chain employs TRBV3-1 and TRBJ2-7, with D perhaps TRBD2 (5 bases). The V end was cut by 1 base, the J end by 2 bases, with 12 bases between. The germline gives CDR1 LGHDT, CDR2 YNNKEL (reference sequence). The CDR3 spans 15 residues. The CDR3 DNA follows: TGTGCCAGCAGCCAAGTAGGGCGGAGGCCCTACGAGCAGTACTTC. As protein: CASSQVGRRPYEQYF.

J is TRBJ1-5 and V is TRBV11-2; D unresolved. Germline CDR1 and CDR2: SGHAT and FQNNGV. The CDR3 covers 15 residues. The V and J ends lost 1 base and 9 bases respectively, with 16 bases between them. Here the CDR3 DNA reads TGTGCCAGCAGCTTAGGAGACGGGCCCGGTTGGCCCCAGCATTTT. Its protein is CASSLGDGPGWPQHF.

This chain joins TRBV7-2 and TRBJ2-2; TRBD2 is a possible D gene (6 bases). The CDR3 contains 14 residues. Germline loops: CDR1 SGHTA, CDR2 FQGNSA. V shed 5 bases and J shed 4 bases, with 11 bases lying between them. CDR3 DNA: TGTGCCAGCAGCCGGAGGGCCGGCACCGGGGAGCTGTTTTTT. It codes for CASSRRAGTGELFF.

There are a few counts of this clonotype. This sequence joins TRBV5-5 and TRBJ2-3; no firm D call. Trimming took off 3 bases at V and 6 bases at J, with 5 bases between the two ends. This CDR3 is 11 amino acids long. The germline CDR1 and CDR2 sequences are SGHKS and YYEKEE (reference sequence). The CDR3 region has the DNA TGTGCCAGCAGCTGGAAGGATACGCAGTATTTT. Its translation is CASSWKDTQYF.

The chain links TRBV29-1 to TRBJ2-5; 8 bases are shared with TRBD2. The CDR3 spans 14 residues. Germline V gene lookup returns CDR1 SQVTM and CDR2 ANQGSEA. V lost 7 bases, J lost 2 bases, and 9 bases stayed unmatched. The CDR3 region has the DNA TGCAGCGCGACTGGGACTAGTCCACAAGAGACCCAGTACTTC. Protein: CSATGTSPQETQYF.

The CDR3 loop reads CASSRFTGVVWTEAFF. For the CDR3, the DNA is TGTGCCAGCAGCCGATTTACAGGGGTCGTGTGGACTGAAGCTTTCTTT. This chain connects TRBV7-9 to TRBJ1-1, with TRBD1 matching 7 bases. The V segment lost 5 bases and the J segment 5 bases; nucleotides outside the gene matches: 14. This CDR3 is 16 amino acids long. In germline, CDR1 is SEHNR, CDR2 FQNEAQ (reference sequence).

The chain couples TRBV6-1 to TRBJ1-1; a weak D match, TRBD1 (5 bases). V lost 6 bases and J lost 1, with 12 bases in between. Germline CDR1 is MNHNS and CDR2 is SASEGT. The CDR3 covers 14 residues. The DNA of the CDR3 is TGTGCCAGCAGGCCGGGAGGGGCGAACACTGAAGCTTTCTTT. Translated, it gives CASRPGGANTEAFF.

The chain's CDR3 is CASSHRDRGLEQYF. The CDR3 nucleotides read TGTGCCAGCAGCCACCGGGACAGGGGGCTCGAGCAGTACTTC. The chain employs TRBV11-2 and TRBJ2-7; 12 nucleotides line up with TRBD1. The junction had 5 bases not matched to a gene; V was cut back by 5 bases and J by 6 bases. Germline values: CDR1 SGHAT, CDR2 FQNNGV. This CDR3 spans 14 amino acids.

There are a few counts of this clonotype. The gene calls are TRBV6-1 and TRBJ2-5; 11 positions agree with TRBD2. CDR1 MNHNS and CDR2 SASEGT come from the germline V gene. The CDR3 consists of 15 residues. V gave up 5 bases and J gave up 5 bases; unmatched junction bases: 7. Written as DNA, the CDR3 is TGTGCCAGCAGTCCTACTAGCGGGGGAGGTGAGACCCAGTACTTC. Translated: CASSPTSGGGETQYF.

The chain joins TRBV3-1 to TRBJ2-1; possible D gene TRBD2, 5 bases. With 5 bases removed from V and 1 base from J, the gap between germline ends came to 21 bases. The CDR3 runs to 18 residues. Germline V gives CDR1 LGHDT, CDR2 YNNKEL (reference sequence). The CDR3 region has the DNA TGTGCCAGCAGCTTTTTTCCTGGAGGACGCCTATCCTACAATGAGCAGTTCTTC. Its protein is CASSFFPGGRLSYNEQFF.

J is TRBJ2-3 and V is TRBV11-2, with TRBD2 as a possible D gene (6 bases). The CDR3 contains 14 residues. Trimming shortened V by 1 base and J by 5 bases, and 10 bases separated the two germline ends. From germline, CDR1 is SGHAT and CDR2 FQNNGV. CDR3 region: CASSLAWGVDTQYF. In DNA form, the CDR3 reads TGTGCCAGCAGCTTAGCGTGGGGGGTAGATACGCAGTATTTT.

The rearrangement uses TRBV12-3 or TRBV12-4 and TRBJ2-1; TRBD2 might be the D (6 bases). This CDR3 is 14 amino acids long. V lost 0 bases and J 7 bases, leaving 10 bases between the germline ends. CDR3 residues: CASSLALAKNEQFF. CDR3 nucleotide sequence: TGTGCCAGCAGTTTAGCACTAGCTAAGAATGAGCAGTTCTTC.

The V gene is TRBV20-1, the J gene TRBJ1-2; 8 bases map to TRBD1. The CDR3 spans 13 residues. Germline CDR1 and CDR2: DFQATT and SNEGSKA (reference sequence). With 1 base clipped from V and 8 bases from J, the junction kept 6 bases outside the gene matches. The CDR3 loop reads CSARVLDREGYTF. CDR3 nucleotides: TGCAGTGCTAGAGTCTTGGACAGGGAGGGCTACACCTTC.

The chain is built from TRBV4-1 and TRBJ1-1; D uncertain. The CDR3 totals 16 residues. Germline assignment: CDR1 MGHRA and CDR2 YSYEKL. Between the trimmed V and J ends, which lost 0 bases and 4 bases, there was a span of 15 bases. CDR3 bases: TGCGCCAGCAGCCAAGATGATGGGCCCTGGGGCACTGAAGCTTTCTTT. Protein sequence: CASSQDDGPWGTEAFF.

This clonotype has a handful of counts. The V and J genes are TRBV7-9 and TRBJ2-3; 7 bases map to TRBD1. This CDR3 has 16 amino acids. J gave up 0 bases and V 5 bases, and 8 bases lay outside the gene matches. Germline assignment: CDR1 SEHNR and CDR2 FQNEAQ (reference sequence). In DNA, the CDR3 is TGTGCCAGCAGCCTGAACAGGGGCCTCAGCACAGATACGCAGTATTTT. Residues: CASSLNRGLSTDTQYF.